This entry lists 6 T cell receptor beta chains sequenced from one sample in a study of blood T cells in healthy people across ages (dated by TCRdb to between 2015 and 2016). Library method: 5' RACE. The instrument was an Illumina HiSeq 2500. A second PCR of roughly 7 to 11 cycles was performed with a sample-barcoded 5' primer and a J-beta primer mix. In-frame beta chains were kept once TCRdb had trimmed the public reads at Q25 with fastp and called clones with MiXCR. CDR3 protein sequences are deduplicated, and each keeps its most common genes and DNA. The table for this sample lists some 1.4 million distinct CDR3 sequences; around two fifths of them were counted only once. The top ten constitute 7.9% of the sample. The sequenced sample was blood. The receptors shown here come from a woman under 30 in good health.

V gene TRBV7-9 combines with J gene TRBJ2-1; 12 bases fit TRBD2. V trimming: 5 bases; J trimming: 8 bases; junction bases outside the gene matches: 10. This CDR3 comprises 16 residues. The germline V gene encodes CDR1 SEHNR and CDR2 FQNEAQ (reference sequence). The CDR3 loop is CASSQLAGGAIDEQFF. Written as DNA, the CDR3 is TGTGCCAGCAGCCAACTAGCGGGAGGAGCTATCGATGAGCAGTTCTTC. Based on the CDR3 plus reference TRBV7-9 and TRBJ2-1, the full variable domain is DTGVSQNPRHKITKRGQNVTFRCDPISEHNRLYWYRQTLGQGPEFLTYFQNEAQLEKSRLLSDRFSAERPKGSFSTLEIQRTEQGDSAMYLCASSQLAGGAIDEQFFGPGTRLTVL.

The count of this clonotype is one. The CDR3 is CASSHGGSRGYTF. CDR3 nucleotides: TGTGCCAGCAGCCACGGCGGGTCCCGGGGCTACACCTTC. This chain uses TRBV7-9 with TRBJ1-2; no firm D call. CDR3 size: 13 residues. The V gene's germline CDR1 is SEHNR and CDR2 FQNEAQ (reference sequence). Trimming pared 5 bases from V and 8 bases from J, leaving 15 bases between.

The J gene is TRBJ2-1, the V gene TRBV7-9, with TRBD2 identical over 9 bases. CDR3 length equals 18 residues. The trim removed 8 bases at V and 4 bases at J, leaving 18 bases unmatched. CDR1 SEHNR and CDR2 FQNEAQ come from the germline V gene (reference sequence). The chain's CDR3 is CASHDIGPSGETYNEQFF. CDR3 DNA sequence: TGTGCCAGCCACGATATCGGACCTAGCGGGGAAACTTACAATGAGCAGTTCTTC.

This chain joins TRBV7-9 and TRBJ2-1; 8 bases agree with TRBD2. V shed 1 base, J shed 4 bases, and the junction held 12 bases outside the gene matches. The CDR3 spans 18 residues. Germline V gene lookup returns CDR1 SEHNR and CDR2 FQNEAQ (reference sequence). CDR3 sequence reads: CASSLGGGPTKKYNEQFF. CDR3 coding DNA: TGTGCCAGCAGCTTAGGCGGGGGGCCGACCAAAAAATACAATGAGCAGTTCTTC. Based on the CDR3 plus reference TRBV7-9 and TRBJ2-1, the full variable domain is DTGVSQNPRHKITKRGQNVTFRCDPISEHNRLYWYRQTLGQGPEFLTYFQNEAQLEKSRLLSDRFSAERPKGSFSTLEIQRTEQGDSAMYLCASSLGGGPTKKYNEQFFGPGTRLTVL.

V usage is TRBV12-3 or TRBV12-4 and J usage is TRBJ2-5; D is undetermined. Between the trimmed V and J ends, which lost 2 bases and 4 bases, there was a span of 14 bases. The CDR3 extends over 15 amino acids. CDR3 loop: CASSLNGQALETQYF. In DNA form, the CDR3 reads TGTGCCAGCAGTTTAAATGGGCAGGCCCTAGAGACCCAGTACTTC.

This clonotype was observed a few times. V and J are TRBV7-9 and TRBJ2-3, with 12 positions matching TRBD2. V trimming: 4 bases; J trimming: 6 bases; junction bases outside the gene matches: 5. This CDR3 contains 15 residues. Per germline, CDR1 SEHNR and CDR2 FQNEAQ (reference sequence). DNA for the CDR3: TGTGCCAGCAGCTATGCTACTAGCGGGGGGGATACGCAGTATTTT. Amino acid sequence: CASSYATSGGDTQYF.